These 30 T cell receptor beta chains were all obtained from the same sample, sequenced in a study of T cells expressing NK-cell markers. For each CDR3 protein, TCRdb gives one entry from its re-call of the 5' RACE reads, without DNA. Here the sample table reports a few hundred thousand distinct CDR3 sequences. Sequencing input: blood T cells: a sorted CD56 or NKG2C T cell subset, CD4+ or CD8+ T cells, or bulk PBMC T cells (not recorded which). Receptor source: a man between 18 and 69 years old in good health.

The chain is built from TRBV2 and TRBJ2-3; TCRdb indicates TRBD2, and absent DNA this call remains unverified. This CDR3 has 16 residues. Germline loops: CDR1 SNHLY, CDR2 FYNNEI. The CDR3 loop is CASSGSGGASPDTQYF.

CDR3 sequence reads: CASSNRAGGPLFF. The genes are TRBV7-2 and TRBJ2-1; TCRdb indicates TRBD2, and absent DNA this call remains unverified. This CDR3 region has 13 residues. The V gene's germline CDR1 is SGHTA and CDR2 FQGNSA. Using reference TRBV7-2 and TRBJ2-1 for the parts outside the CDR3, the full variable domain is GAGVSQSPSNKVTEKGKDVELRCDPISGHTALYWYRQSLGQGLEFLIYFQGNSAPDKSGLPSDRFSAERTGGSVSTLTIQRTQQEDSAVYLCASSNRAGGPLFFGPGTRLTVL.

This chain uses TRBV12-5 with TRBJ1-2; TCRdb gives TRBD1 as the D gene, but with no DNA this cannot be confirmed. The germline V gene encodes CDR1 LGHNT and CDR2 FRNRAP. The CDR3 has 12 amino acids. This chain's CDR3 is CASGSGQFAYTF.

The CDR3 loop is CSAETGAETQYF. The J gene is TRBJ2-5, the V gene TRBV20-1; the TCRdb call, TRBD1, lacks DNA for checking. CDR1 and CDR2 from the germline V gene are DFQATT and SNEGSKA (reference sequence). The CDR3 sequence is 12 residues long.

The chain employs TRBV12-3 or TRBV12-4 and TRBJ2-1. The CDR3 has 11 residues. The CDR3 protein is CASRYYNEQFF.

The chain joins TRBV5-4 to TRBJ1-6; with no DNA, the TCRdb D assignment of TRBD1 cannot be verified. The V gene's germline CDR1 is SGHNT and CDR2 YYREEE (reference sequence). This CDR3 has 15 amino acids. The CDR3 spells CASSVSQVPNSPLHF.

The V call is TRBV5-4, the J call TRBJ2-5; TCRdb selects TRBD1, and the lack of DNA leaves this call unchecked. Germline V gives CDR1 SGHNT, CDR2 YYREEE (reference sequence). The CDR3 totals 14 residues. Here the CDR3 reads CASTGPGGEETQYF.

CDR3 protein: CASSAYQGGRPNEKLFF. The rearrangement joins TRBV6-1 to TRBJ1-4; the TRBD1 assignment by TCRdb is unverifiable without DNA. Germline V gene data show CDR1 as MNHNS and CDR2 as SASEGT. This CDR3 has 17 residues.

The V gene is TRBV2, the J gene TRBJ2-5. CDR1 is SNHLY and CDR2 is FYNNEI in the germline V gene. There are 15 residues in the CDR3. The chain's CDR3 is CASRTAGIDQETQYF.

The chain joins TRBV7-6 to TRBJ2-7; TCRdb outputs TRBD1, but without DNA this stays unchecked. CDR3 length: 15 residues. The germline CDR1 and CDR2 sequences are SGHVS and FNYEAQ. The CDR3 loop is CASSLGGGLLYEQYF.

V usage is TRBV5-1 and J usage is TRBJ2-7; TCRdb returns TRBD1, unconfirmable since there is no DNA. The CDR3 is 20 residues long. CDR1 and CDR2 (germline): SGHRS, YFSETQ. The CDR3 here is CASSLSNAGSGQGTPYEQYF. The full variable domain, its missing parts supplied by reference TRBV5-1 and TRBJ2-7, is KAGVTQTPRYLIKTRGQQVTLSCSPISGHRSVSWYQQTPGQGLQFLFEYFSETQRNKGNFPGRFSGRQFSNSRSEMNVSTLELGDSALYLCASSLSNAGSGQGTPYEQYFGPGTRLTVT.

The chain links TRBV10-3 to TRBJ1-3. The CDR3 totals 15 residues. Germline CDR1 and CDR2: ENHRY and SYGVKD. CDR3 protein: CAISDMAASGNTIYF.

The genes are TRBV12-5 and TRBJ2-7; the TCRdb call, TRBD1, lacks DNA for checking. The CDR3 consists of 16 residues. From germline, CDR1 is LGHNT and CDR2 FRNRAP. The CDR3 loop reads CASGRSIGTVLYEQYF.

The chain employs TRBV6-1 and TRBJ1-5; absent DNA, TCRdb's TRBD1 call cannot be checked. Germline CDR1 is MNHNS and CDR2 is SASEGT. CDR3 length equals 16 residues. CDR3 in amino acids: CASSDMGQGAPQPQHF.

The chain is built from TRBV20-1 and TRBJ2-7; with no DNA, the TCRdb D assignment of TRBD1 cannot be verified. The germline gives CDR1 DFQATT, CDR2 SNEGSKA (reference sequence). The CDR3 is made up of 15 amino acids. The chain's CDR3 is CSARAPPSDSYEQYF.

This chain joins TRBV3-1 and TRBJ1-1; absent DNA, TCRdb's TRBD1 call cannot be checked. Germline CDR1 reads LGHDT; CDR2 reads YNNKEL (reference sequence). The CDR3 is 15 amino acids. The CDR3 spells CASSPYRAAGTEAFF. Full variable domain (outside the CDR3, taken from reference TRBV3-1 and TRBJ1-1): DTAVSQTPKYLVTQMGNDKSIKCEQNLGHDTMYWYKQDSKKFLKIMFSYNNKELIINETVPNRFSPKSPDKAHLNLHINSLELGDSAVYFCASSPYRAAGTEAFFGQGTRLTVV.

The rearrangement joins TRBV6-5 to TRBJ2-3; with no DNA, the TCRdb D assignment of TRBD2 cannot be verified. Germline-derived CDR1 and CDR2 are MNHEY and SVGAGI. This CDR3 has 17 residues. The CDR3 loop reads CASSFDGTTLRSDTQYF.

The chain is built from TRBV5-6 and TRBJ2-3; TCRdb's assignment of TRBD1 cannot be checked, as there is no DNA. Germline V CDR1 and CDR2: SGHDT, YYEEEE. The CDR3 extends over 12 amino acids. The CDR3 region is CASSIGRQAQYF.

The chain has TRBV6-1 and TRBJ2-3; TCRdb returns TRBD2, unconfirmable since there is no DNA. Per germline, CDR1 MNHNS and CDR2 SASEGT. The CDR3 sequence is 14 residues long. The CDR3 sequence is CASRIAGVLDTQYF.

V gene TRBV7-9 combines with J gene TRBJ2-3; absent DNA, TCRdb's TRBD1 call cannot be checked. The CDR3 totals 14 residues. Looked up from germline, CDR1 is SEHNR and CDR2 is FQNEAQ (reference sequence). CDR3 in amino acids: CASSPTTTENTQYF.

V and J are TRBV6-5 and TRBJ2-3; TCRdb designates TRBD2, a call that cannot be tested without DNA. This CDR3 comprises 15 residues. CDR1 MNHEY and CDR2 SVGAGI come from the germline V gene. CDR3 sequence reads: CASSYSRLNTDTQYF.

CDR3: CASSQNGAGINNEQFF. The chain carries TRBV3-1 and TRBJ2-1; TCRdb calls TRBD2, which cannot be checked without DNA. Germline values: CDR1 LGHDT, CDR2 YNNKEL (reference sequence). This CDR3 region has 16 residues.

The chain joins TRBV2 to TRBJ2-1; the TCRdb call, TRBD1, lacks DNA for checking. Germline V CDR1 and CDR2: SNHLY, FYNNEI. This CDR3 spans 17 amino acids. The CDR3 spells CASKRWDSFVSYNEQFF.

V usage is TRBV6-5 and J usage is TRBJ2-2; the D gene TCRdb calls, TRBD1, cannot be checked with no DNA. The CDR3 totals 18 residues. Germline CDR1 and CDR2: MNHEY and SVGAGI. The CDR3 here is CASSYSTRQGRYTGELFF.

This chain connects TRBV12-3 or TRBV12-4 to TRBJ2-3; TCRdb designates TRBD1, a call that cannot be tested without DNA. This CDR3 has 14 residues. This CDR3 is CASSRSGGANTQYF.

The J gene is TRBJ2-2, the V gene TRBV24-1; there is no DNA to check the TCRdb D call of TRBD1. The germline V gene has CDR1 KGHDR and CDR2 SFDVKD. The CDR3 runs 14 residues. The CDR3 protein is CATSDRGHTGELFF.

The chain recombines TRBV7-2 with TRBJ2-7; TCRdb reports TRBD1, a call that lacks DNA to check it against. Germline CDR1 is SGHTA and CDR2 is FQGNSA. The CDR3 sequence is 17 residues long. CDR3 protein: CASSLGYWGQGGHEQYF.

The CDR3 region is CASSWDRIKDTEAFF. The genes are TRBV5-1 and TRBJ1-1. This CDR3 has 15 residues. Germline CDR1 is SGHRS and CDR2 is YFSETQ.

This sequence joins TRBV11-1 and TRBJ1-4. The V gene's germline CDR1 is SGHAT and CDR2 FQDESV (reference sequence). This CDR3 is built from 18 residues. The CDR3 sequence is CASSPKITRSSGNEKLFF.

This rearrangement joins TRBV7-9 to TRBJ2-7; TCRdb's D call of TRBD1 is untestable without DNA. Germline assignment: CDR1 SEHNR and CDR2 FQNEAQ (reference sequence). There are 15 residues in the CDR3. The CDR3 sequence: CASTPARGRGYEQYF.